This entry concerns a single T cell receptor (beta chain). Trimming cost V 1 base and J 5 bases, with 9 bases left between them. The CDR3 runs 13 residues. Per germline, CDR1 GTSNPN and CDR2 SVGIG (reference sequence). Using immunoSEQ multiplex PCR, the repertoire was profiled, and TCRdb retains in-frame clones only, with some absent. The data contain about 7,600 clones, roughly three quarters of them singletons. This sample stems from a study of cytotoxic CD8 clonotypes in ibrutinib-treated CLL. Study-level information: Results showed 25 or so partial and 2 complete responses; following median roughly 66 months, approximately 15 remained remitted, roughly twelve advanced.

The chain joins TRBV30 to TRBJ1-5; D is ambiguous. The sample was PBMCs, taken before ibrutinib treatment. The clonotype comes from a human donor with chronic lymphocytic leukemia. The CDR3 region has the DNA TGTGCCTGGAGTGCCCCAGGAGATCAGCCCCAGCATTTT. Amino acids: CAWSAPGDQPQHF.